The 17 T cell receptor beta chains in this list originate from one sample, sequenced in a study of blood T cell repertoires in COVID-19. The repertoire was sequenced with immunoSEQ multiplex PCR; TCRdb's copy has only in-frame clones and lacks some. There are 60,000 to 95,000 clones in the sample; roughly 70% occur only once, and around 2.6% lies in the top ten. Sequencing was done on a sample of peripheral blood. The receptors were sampled from a human donor with acute or convalescent COVID-19. The donor label of this sample is uncertain.

DNA for the CDR3: TGTGCCAGCTCCCGAACGGGGGGCAACACTGAAGCTTTCTTT. Translation gives CASSRTGGNTEAFF. The chain links TRBV18 to TRBJ1-1, with D possibly TRBD1 on 6 matching bases. This CDR3 spans 14 amino acids. In germline, CDR1 is KGHSH, CDR2 LQKENI. The V and J ends lost 6 bases and 2 bases respectively, with 13 bases between them.

This chain joins TRBV11-2 and TRBJ1-2, with D possibly being TRBD1 (6 bases). V lost 1 base, J lost 0 bases, and 18 bases lay in between. Germline CDR1 SGHAT, CDR2 FQNNGV. The CDR3 has 18 amino acids. The CDR3 DNA follows: TGTGCCAGCAGCTTAGGGGTAGAAGGGACATCTACTAACTATGGCTACACCTTC. As protein: CASSLGVEGTSTNYGYTF.

This chain links TRBV5-1 with TRBJ2-1; 9 bases fit TRBD1. CDR1 is SGHRS and CDR2 is YFSETQ in the germline V gene. This CDR3 spans 15 amino acids. The J segment lost 4 bases and the V segment lost 3 bases, leaving 5 bases of the junction unmatched. The CDR3 is CASSWGQGRYNEQFF. In DNA form, the CDR3 reads TGCGCCAGCAGCTGGGGACAGGGAAGATACAATGAGCAGTTCTTC.

There are a few counts of this clone. The chain has TRBV7-9 and TRBJ2-4; 7 bases map to TRBD1. Trimming at V came to 6 bases and at J to 5 bases, leaving 7 bases not matched to a gene. Germline values: CDR1 SEHNR, CDR2 FQNEAQ (reference sequence). This CDR3 is built from 14 residues. The CDR3 here is CASRSRDRENIQYF. CDR3 coding DNA: TGTGCCAGCAGATCCCGGGACAGAGAAAACATTCAGTACTTC. Full variable domain (outside the CDR3, taken from reference TRBV7-9 and TRBJ2-4): DTGVSQNPRHKITKRGQNVTFRCDPISEHNRLYWYRQTLGQGPEFLTYFQNEAQLEKSRLLSDRFSAERPKGSFSTLEIQRTEQGDSAMYLCASRSRDRENIQYFGAGTRLSVL.

The sample holds many counts of this clone. This chain uses TRBV7-9 with TRBJ2-1; possibly TRBD2 for D (6 bases). V lost 1 base and J lost 8, with 12 bases in between. Looked up from germline, CDR1 is SEHNR and CDR2 is FQNEAQ (reference sequence). This CDR3 region has 14 residues. The CDR3 sequence is CASSLDGTRHEQFF. DNA of the CDR3: TGTGCCAGCAGCTTAGATGGGACTCGGCATGAGCAGTTCTTC.

The chain combines TRBV25-1 with TRBJ1-6, with TRBD1 identical over 7 bases. CDR1 and CDR2 (germline): MGHDK, SYGVNS. With V trimmed by 4 bases and J by 7 bases, 4 bases remained unmatched. The CDR3 is 14 amino acids. The CDR3 loop reads CASSGTGANSPLHF. The DNA for the CDR3 is TGTGCCAGCAGTGGTACAGGGGCGAATTCACCCCTCCACTTT.

The chain links TRBV3-1 (or the pseudogene TRBV3-2) to TRBJ1-1, with a possible D match to TRBD1 (5 bases). The CDR3 is 16 amino acids. Trimming left V 4 bases short and J 0 bases short, with 15 bases between. The V gene's germline CDR1 is LGHDT and CDR2 YNNKEL (reference sequence). CDR3 nucleotide sequence: TGTGCCAGCAGCCCATCTTGGGCGGGGGTGAACACTGAAGCTTTCTTT. The encoded protein is CASSPSWAGVNTEAFF.

V usage is TRBV5-1 and J usage is TRBJ1-2; possibly TRBD1 for D (5 bases). V was cut by 0 bases and J by 10 bases, with 19 bases left in between. The CDR3 spans 15 residues. Germline CDR1 is SGHRS and CDR2 is YFSETQ. Written as DNA, the CDR3 is TGCGCCAGCAGCTTGGCCGGCCCCGGGGGAGGAGACTACACCTTC. The encoded protein is CASSLAGPGGGDYTF.

The chain combines TRBV28 with TRBJ1-5, with unresolved D. The CDR3 is made up of 13 amino acids. V was trimmed by 3 bases and J by 2 bases, leaving 5 bases between them. Germline loops: CDR1 MDHEN, CDR2 SYDVKM. The CDR3 sequence: CASSLLGNQPQHF. CDR3 nucleotides: TGTGCCAGCAGTTTGCTAGGCAATCAGCCCCAGCATTTT.

This clone has only a few counts. The chain uses TRBV11-3 and TRBJ2-1; 10 bases fit TRBD1. CDR3 length equals 14 residues. V dropped 5 bases and J dropped 6; count of bases not matched to a gene: 4. The germline CDR1 and CDR2 sequences are SGHNT and YENEEA. The CDR3 spells CASSLGTGVNEQFF. CDR3 DNA: TGTGCCAGCAGCCTAGGGACAGGGGTCAATGAGCAGTTCTTC.

The chain couples TRBV5-1 to TRBJ1-1, with D possibly matching TRBD1 (5 bases). Germline V gene data show CDR1 as SGHRS and CDR2 as YFSETQ. CDR3 size: 14 residues. V lost 4 bases, J lost 5 bases, and 15 bases lay in between. The CDR3 is CASSLTGSETEAFF. DNA for the CDR3: TGCGCCAGCAGCCTAACAGGCTCGGAGACTGAAGCTTTCTTT.

The chain employs TRBV5-1 and TRBJ2-5; no definite D call. CDR1 is SGHRS and CDR2 is YFSETQ in the germline V gene. The ends were cut back, 4 bases at V and 3 bases at J, with 4 bases in the middle. This CDR3 has 11 residues. CDR3 sequence (DNA): TGCGCCAGCAGCGAGGAAGAGACCCAGTACTTC. Residues: CASSEEETQYF.

V gene TRBV2 combines with J gene TRBJ1-5; possibly TRBD1 for D (5 bases). The germline V gene encodes CDR1 SNHLY and CDR2 FYNNEI. This CDR3 has 14 residues. Trimming pared 6 bases from V and 3 bases from J, leaving 12 bases between. The CDR3 region is CASREGRNNQPQHF. The CDR3 DNA is TGTGCCAGCAGGGAGGGGCGTAACAATCAGCCCCAGCATTTT.

CDR3 in DNA: TGTGCCAGCAGTTTAACAGGGATCCAAGAGACCCAGTACTTC. This encodes CASSLTGIQETQYF. The chain recombines TRBV6-5 with TRBJ2-5; D possibly corresponds to TRBD1 (6 bases). The V gene lost 4 bases and the J gene lost 1 base, with 10 bases spanning the gap. From germline, CDR1 is MNHEY and CDR2 SVGAGI. The CDR3 consists of 14 residues.

This clone has a handful of counts. This chain connects TRBV27 to TRBJ2-6; 10 bases align to TRBD1. Looked up from germline, CDR1 is MNHEY and CDR2 is SMNVEV (reference sequence). V shed 6 bases and J 2 bases; nucleotides not matched to a gene: 4. The CDR3 runs 16 residues. The CDR3 loop is CASRWDRGPGANVLTF. In DNA, the CDR3 is TGTGCCAGCAGATGGGACAGGGGCCCTGGGGCCAACGTCCTGACTTTC.

This clone was recorded a few times. The chain carries TRBV7-8 and TRBJ2-1; D might be TRBD2 (6 bases). The V and J ends lost 1 base and 2 bases respectively, with 9 bases between them. CDR1 and CDR2 from the germline V gene are SGHVS and FQNEAQ. The CDR3 contains 15 residues. The CDR3 sequence is CASSLVGGTYNEQFF. The CDR3 coding sequence is TGTGCCAGCAGCTTAGTGGGGGGAACCTACAATGAGCAGTTCTTC.

This clone was seen a few times. The V and J genes are TRBV30 and TRBJ2-3; possible D gene TRBD2, 6 bases. The germline V and J ends were trimmed by 1 base and 4 bases, with 9 bases remaining between them. The CDR3 has 13 residues. Germline-derived CDR1 and CDR2 are GTSNPN and SVGIG (reference sequence). The CDR3, as DNA: TGTGCCTGGAGTGGGGGGGACCCAGATACGCAGTATTTT. Encoded protein: CAWSGGDPDTQYF.